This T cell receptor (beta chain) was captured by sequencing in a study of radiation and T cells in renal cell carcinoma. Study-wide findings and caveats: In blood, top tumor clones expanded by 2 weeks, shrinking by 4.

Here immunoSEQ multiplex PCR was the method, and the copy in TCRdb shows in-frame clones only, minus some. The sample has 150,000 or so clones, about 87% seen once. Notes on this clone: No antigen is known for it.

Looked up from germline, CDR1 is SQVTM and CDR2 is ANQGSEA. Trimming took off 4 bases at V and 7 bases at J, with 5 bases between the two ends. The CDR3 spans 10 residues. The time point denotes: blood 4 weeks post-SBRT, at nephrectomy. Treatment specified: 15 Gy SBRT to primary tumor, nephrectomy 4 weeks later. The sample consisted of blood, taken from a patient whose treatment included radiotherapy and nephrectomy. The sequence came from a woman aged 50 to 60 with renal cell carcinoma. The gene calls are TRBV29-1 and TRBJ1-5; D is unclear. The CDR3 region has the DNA TGCAGCGTTGGGTCACAGCCCCAGCATTTT. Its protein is CSVGSQPQHF.